The source of this T cell receptor beta chain is a study of T cell responses to AZD1222 COVID-19 vaccine. Overall study context: Combined were second doses at about 4 or about 12 weeks.

The table came from immunoSEQ multiplex PCR; TCRdb's copy has only in-frame clones and leaves some out. Of some 140,000 clones listed, 85% to 95% are singletons. This CDR3 has 14 residues. V lost 4 bases to trimming and J lost 7 bases; unmatched junction nucleotides: 9. The origin of this receptor is an adult in good health. Here the sequenced sample was peripheral blood, taken on day 0 of AZD1222 vaccination. This chain uses TRBV6-7 with TRBJ2-5, with 7 positions matching TRBD1. TRBV6-7 is noted as an ORF with a role that remains uncertain. This CDR3 reads CASSWTGTQGTQYF. CDR3 in DNA: TGTGCCAGCAGTTGGACAGGAACGCAGGGGACCCAGTACTTC.